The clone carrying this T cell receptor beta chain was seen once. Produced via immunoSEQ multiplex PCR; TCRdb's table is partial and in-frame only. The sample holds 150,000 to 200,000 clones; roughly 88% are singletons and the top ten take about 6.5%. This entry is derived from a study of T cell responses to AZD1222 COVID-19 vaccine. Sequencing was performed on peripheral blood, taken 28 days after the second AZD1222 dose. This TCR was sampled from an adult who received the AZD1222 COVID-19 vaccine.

In DNA, the CDR3 is TGCGCCAGCAGTGAGGGACAGGGAACCGGGGAGCTGTTTTTT. Protein: CASSEGQGTGELFF. The chain uses TRBV10-1 and TRBJ2-2; 8 nucleotides agree with TRBD1. Germline assignment: CDR1 WNHNN and CDR2 SYGVQD (reference sequence). Germline trimming cut 2 bases from V and 5 bases from J; bases unmatched to any gene: 1. The CDR3 runs to 14 residues.